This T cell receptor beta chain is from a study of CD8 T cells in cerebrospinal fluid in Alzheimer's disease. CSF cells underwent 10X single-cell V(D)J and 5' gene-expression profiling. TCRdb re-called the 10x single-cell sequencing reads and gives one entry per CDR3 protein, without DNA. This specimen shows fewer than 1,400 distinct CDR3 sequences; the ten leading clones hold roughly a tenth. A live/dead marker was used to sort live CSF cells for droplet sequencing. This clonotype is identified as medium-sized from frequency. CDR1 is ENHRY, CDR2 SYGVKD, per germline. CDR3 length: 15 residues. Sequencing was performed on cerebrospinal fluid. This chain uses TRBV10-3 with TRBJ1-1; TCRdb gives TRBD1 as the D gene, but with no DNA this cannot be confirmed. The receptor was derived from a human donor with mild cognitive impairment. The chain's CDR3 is CAISTPGQGSTEAFF.